The 28 T cell receptor beta chains listed next were all sequenced from one sample in a study of OX40 agonist ivuxolimab in advanced cancers. The protocol was immunoSEQ multiplex PCR, while the TCRdb copy is restricted to in-frame clones and leaves out a portion. The table lists some 50,000 clones, over 70% of them singletons. Sequences were derived from CD4+ or CD8+ T cells sorted from blood, sampled in a trial of the OX40 agonist ivuxolimab. These TCRs come from an adult with an advanced solid tumor such as melanoma, head and neck, liver or kidney cancer.

This chain links TRBV10-2 with TRBJ2-1, with a weak D call TRBD1 (5 bases). V lost 4 bases, J lost 9 bases, and 16 bases lay in between. This CDR3 is built from 14 residues. The germline V gene encodes CDR1 WSHSY and CDR2 SAAADI. The CDR3 sequence is CASSVATFRGEQFF. The CDR3 DNA is TGCGCCAGCAGTGTGGCTACCTTTAGGGGTGAGCAGTTCTTC.

As DNA, the CDR3 is TGTGCCAGCTCACCCTCGCAGGGGGGCACTGGGGCCAACGTCCTGACTTTC. Translated: CASSPSQGGTGANVLTF. This rearrangement joins TRBV18 to TRBJ2-6; TRBD1 might be the D (7 bases). The CDR3 is 17 amino acids. With 3 bases removed from V and 2 bases from J, the gap between germline ends came to 14 bases. Germline loops: CDR1 KGHSH, CDR2 LQKENI.

V gene TRBV6-5 combines with J gene TRBJ2-2; D is undetermined. V lost 4 bases to trimming and J lost 7 bases, with 7 bases between them. This CDR3 has 12 amino acids. CDR1 is MNHEY and CDR2 is SVGAGI in the germline V gene. CDR3 DNA sequence: TGTGCCAGCAGTTTGGTGGGCGGGGAGCTGTTTTTT. It is translated as CASSLVGGELFF.

This clone was observed a handful of times. The chain employs TRBV7-9 and TRBJ2-5; 8 bases agree with TRBD2. CDR1 is SEHNR and CDR2 is FQNEAQ in the germline V gene (reference sequence). This CDR3 is built from 15 residues. V shed 2 bases and J 5 bases; nucleotides not matched to a gene: 7. In DNA form, the CDR3 reads TGTGCCAGCAGCTTAATGTCCGGGGGGGGCGAGACCCAGTACTTC. It encodes CASSLMSGGGETQYF.

This clone was seen just once. J is TRBJ2-1 and V is TRBV15, with D tentatively TRBD2 (6 bases). V was pared by 2 bases and J by 0 bases, with 14 bases between. CDR3 length equals 17 residues. Germline V gene data show CDR1 as LNHNV and CDR2 as YYDKDF (reference sequence). CDR3 sequence: CATSRRGGLDSYNEQFF. The CDR3 DNA is TGTGCCACCAGCAGACGCGGAGGGCTGGACTCCTACAATGAGCAGTTCTTC.

The V and J genes are TRBV18 and TRBJ2-1; 8 bases map to TRBD2. The germline V gene encodes CDR1 KGHSH and CDR2 LQKENI. The V and J ends lost 3 bases and 3 bases, in that order; junction bases with no gene match: 7. The CDR3 runs to 16 residues. This CDR3 is CASSPLGTRLYNEQFF. The CDR3 region has the DNA TGTGCCAGCTCACCTCTAGGGACTAGACTCTACAATGAGCAGTTCTTC.

DNA for the CDR3: TGTGCCAGCAGCGTAGACAGGGGGCTGGGAGTGCAGTACTTC. This codes for CASSVDRGLGVQYF. The chain has TRBV5-4 and TRBJ2-7; TRBD1 aligns across 10 bases. The length of the CDR3 is 14 residues. V shed 4 bases, J shed 9 bases, and the junction held 10 bases outside the gene matches. Germline V gene lookup returns CDR1 SGHNT and CDR2 YYREEE (reference sequence).

The chain is built from TRBV19 and TRBJ2-7, with 7 positions matching TRBD2. J was trimmed by 3 bases and V by 3 bases; bases with no gene match: 11. CDR3 length equals 16 residues. The germline V gene encodes CDR1 LNHDA and CDR2 SQIVND (reference sequence). This chain's CDR3 is CASSIRTSFPGYEQYV. CDR3 nucleotide sequence: TGTGCCAGTAGTATCCGGACTAGTTTTCCGGGCTACGAGCAGTACGTC.

CDR3 protein: CASSFFRTNTGELFF. The CDR3 bases are TGTGCCAGCAGCTTTTTCAGAACGAACACCGGGGAGCTGTTTTTT. The rearrangement joins TRBV7-2 to TRBJ2-2; D is ambiguous. The V and J ends lost 3 bases and 0 bases respectively, with 8 bases between them. The germline CDR1 and CDR2 sequences are SGHTA and FQGNSA. The CDR3 is 15 amino acids.

The chain combines TRBV6-5 with TRBJ1-1; the D gene is possibly TRBD1 (6 bases). The CDR3 extends over 12 amino acids. From germline, CDR1 is MNHEY and CDR2 SVGAGI. Trimming shortened V by 11 bases and J by 4 bases, and 14 bases separated the two germline ends. The CDR3 DNA reads as TGTGCCGGCGGAGGAGGGGGCACTGAAGCTTTCTTT. Protein: CAGGGGGTEAFF.

This clone was found once. The rearrangement uses TRBV5-1 and TRBJ2-1; TRBD2 aligns across 10 bases. V was clipped by 0 bases and J by 7 bases; unmatched bases: 10. This CDR3 contains 17 residues. Germline-derived CDR1 and CDR2 are SGHRS and YFSETQ. CDR3 amino acids: CASSLAPSGGGGNEQFF. CDR3 DNA: TGCGCCAGCAGCTTGGCCCCTAGCGGGGGCGGCGGAAATGAGCAGTTCTTC. Drawing the rest from reference TRBV5-1 and TRBJ2-1, the complete variable domain is KAGVTQTPRYLIKTRGQQVTLSCSPISGHRSVSWYQQTPGQGLQFLFEYFSETQRNKGNFPGRFSGRQFSNSRSEMNVSTLELGDSALYLCASSLAPSGGGGNEQFFGPGTRLTVL.

The chain links TRBV5-1 to TRBJ1-1; no definite D call. This CDR3 comprises 14 residues. The germline V and J ends were trimmed by 0 bases and 1 base, with 7 bases remaining between them. In germline, CDR1 is SGHRS, CDR2 YFSETQ. This CDR3 reads CASSLDAGNTEAFF. The CDR3, as DNA: TGCGCCAGCAGCTTGGATGCAGGGAACACTGAAGCTTTCTTT.

The rearrangement joins TRBV15 to TRBJ1-5, with TRBD1 identical over 9 bases. This CDR3 spans 16 amino acids. The germline V gene has CDR1 LNHNV and CDR2 YYDKDF (reference sequence). V lost 3 bases to trimming and J lost 6 bases; unmatched junction nucleotides: 9. The CDR3 DNA follows: TGTGCCACCAGCAGCCGTAACAGGGGGCCGGGTCAGCCCCAGCATTTT. As protein: CATSSRNRGPGQPQHF.

This chain links TRBV7-2 with TRBJ1-1; no clear D. V lost 2 bases, J lost 10 bases, and 14 bases lay in between. Germline V gene lookup returns CDR1 SGHTA and CDR2 FQGNSA. The CDR3 has 13 residues. The chain's CDR3 is CASSLIRAIGAFF. DNA for the CDR3: TGTGCCAGCAGCTTAATTCGGGCAATCGGAGCTTTCTTT. The full variable domain, its missing parts supplied by reference TRBV7-2 and TRBJ1-1, is GAGVSQSPSNKVTEKGKDVELRCDPISGHTALYWYRQSLGQGLEFLIYFQGNSAPDKSGLPSDRFSAERTGGSVSTLTIQRTQQEDSAVYLCASSLIRAIGAFFGQGTRLTVV.

The gene calls are TRBV19 and TRBJ1-1; possibly TRBD1 for D (6 bases). CDR1 and CDR2 (germline): LNHDA, SQIVND (reference sequence). This CDR3 is built from 14 residues. With 6 bases removed from V and 6 bases from J, the gap between germline ends came to 17 bases. In DNA, the CDR3 is TGTGCCAGTAGCCTAAGGGGGTGGACCGCTGAAGCTTTCTTT. It codes for CASSLRGWTAEAFF.

The chain carries TRBV9 and TRBJ2-5; 12 nucleotides agree with TRBD2. In germline, CDR1 is SGDLS, CDR2 YYNGEE. Unmatched junction bases numbered 3, after V lost 4 bases and J lost 2 bases. The CDR3 loop spans 15 amino acids. CDR3 region: CASSLGLAGQETQYF. The CDR3 DNA follows: TGTGCCAGCAGCCTCGGACTAGCGGGGCAAGAGACCCAGTACTTC.

The V call is TRBV27, the J call TRBJ2-1; 11 bases are shared with TRBD2. V lost 6 bases and J lost 3; bases outside the gene matches: 7. Germline CDR1 MNHEY, CDR2 SMNVEV (reference sequence). The CDR3 totals 16 residues. CDR3 residues: CASSLAGGRYYNEQFF. In nucleotides, the CDR3 is TGTGCCAGCAGCCTAGCGGGAGGACGTTACTACAATGAGCAGTTCTTC.

V and J are TRBV5-1 and TRBJ1-6; unclear D gene. CDR1 and CDR2 from the germline V gene are SGHRS and YFSETQ. The ends were cut back, 7 bases at V and 7 bases at J, with 15 bases in the middle. The CDR3 runs 14 residues. The CDR3 DNA sequence: TGCGCCAGCTCCTCGGATGGATACAATTCACCCCTCCACTTT. It yields the protein CASSSDGYNSPLHF.

This chain uses TRBV7-9 with TRBJ1-5; D is possibly TRBD1 (6 bases). Trimming removed 5 bases from V and 2 bases from J, with 13 bases in between. The CDR3 is 15 amino acids. CDR1 SEHNR and CDR2 FQNEAQ come from the germline V gene (reference sequence). The CDR3 coding sequence is TGTGCCAGCAGCCAAACAGGGCAGGGCAATCAGCCCCAGCATTTT. Protein product: CASSQTGQGNQPQHF.

The genes are TRBV10-3 and TRBJ2-5, with D possibly being TRBD1 (6 bases). The CDR3 loop spans 13 amino acids. From germline, CDR1 is ENHRY and CDR2 SYGVKD. The V gene lost 3 bases and the J gene lost 2 bases, with 7 bases spanning the gap. The CDR3 bases are TGTGCCATCAGTGAAACAGGGCAAGAGACCCAGTACTTC. Its protein product is CAISETGQETQYF.

V and J are TRBV21-1 and TRBJ2-5; TRBD2 was called by the table and not checked on the DNA. TRBV21-1 corresponds to a pseudogene. The length of the CDR3 is 12 residues. The CDR3 here is CASSKASGTQYF. The CDR3 DNA reads TGTGCCAGCAGCAAAGCCTCGGGTACCCAGTACTTC.

The J gene is TRBJ2-2, the V gene TRBV9, with D maybe TRBD1 (5 bases). Germline V gives CDR1 SGDLS, CDR2 YYNGEE. The CDR3 is 15 residues long. Trimming shortened V by 0 bases and J by 5 bases, and 11 bases separated the two germline ends. In DNA form, the CDR3 reads TGTGCCAGCAGCGTAGTGCAGGGTTTAACCGGGGAGCTGTTTTTT. This translates into CASSVVQGLTGELFF.

This sequence joins TRBV19 and TRBJ1-1, with no clear D. The CDR3 loop spans 14 amino acids. V lost 4 bases to trimming and J lost 0 bases, with 9 bases between them. CDR1 and CDR2 from the germline V gene are LNHDA and SQIVND (reference sequence). The CDR3 region is CASSTTSVNTEAFF. The CDR3 nucleotides read TGTGCCAGTAGTACAACGAGCGTGAACACTGAAGCTTTCTTT.

This clone was recorded once. The rearrangement links TRBV6-5 to TRBJ2-7; tentatively, D is TRBD1 (5 bases). Between the trimmed V and J ends, which lost 2 bases and 3 bases, there was a span of 8 bases. The CDR3 totals 13 residues. Germline assignment: CDR1 MNHEY and CDR2 SVGAGI. Here the CDR3 reads CASSYSDSYEQYF. The CDR3, as DNA: TGTGCCAGCAGTTACAGTGACAGCTACGAGCAGTACTTC.

This sequence joins TRBV6-6 and TRBJ1-4; no clear D. Between the trimmed V and J ends, which lost 7 bases and 0 bases, there was a span of 15 bases. This CDR3 region has 16 residues. Per the germline V gene, CDR1 is MNHNY and CDR2 is SVGAGI (reference sequence). The CDR3 bases are TGTGCCAGCAAAAGGGTTGGAGTCACAACTAATGAAAAACTGTTTTTT. Translation: CASKRVGVTTNEKLFF.

This chain links TRBV27 with TRBJ2-2; D is possibly TRBD1 or TRBD2 (5 bases each). V lost 10 bases and J lost 7, with 19 bases in between. Germline lookup yields CDR1 MNHEY and CDR2 SMNVEV (reference sequence). The CDR3 extends over 14 amino acids. CDR3: CATMGRVRGGELFF. The CDR3 coding sequence is TGTGCCACAATGGGCAGGGTGAGGGGCGGGGAGCTGTTTTTT.

This chain connects TRBV19 to TRBJ1-2; the match to TRBD1 covers 7 bases. CDR1 and CDR2 (germline): LNHDA, SQIVND (reference sequence). Unmatched junction bases numbered 3, after V lost 5 bases and J lost 3 bases. CDR3 size: 13 residues. The CDR3 coding sequence is TGTGCCAGTAGTCCTCAGGGGGACTATGGCTACACCTTC. This gives the protein CASSPQGDYGYTF.

The chain combines TRBV4-3 with TRBJ2-7; TRBD1 might be the D (6 bases). The CDR3 extends over 13 amino acids. Trimming cost V 2 bases and J 7 bases, with 12 bases left between them. Looked up from germline, CDR1 is LGHNA and CDR2 is YSLEER. The CDR3 DNA is TGCGCCAGCAGCCAATACACAGGGAGTGAGCAGTACTTC. This gives the protein CASSQYTGSEQYF.